Each of the 27 T cell receptor beta chains below was sequenced from the same sample in a study of technical replicates of blood from a few donors. Measured with immunoSEQ multiplex PCR; TCRdb has only the in-frame clones, and not every one. The table lists 66,000 or so clones, roughly 88% of them singletons. Sequencing was performed on PBMCs. The receptors were gathered from a human donor in good health. Some clones in this sample may be carry-over from other donors' samples.

This sequence joins TRBV2 and TRBJ2-3, with 11 positions matching TRBD2. The germline V gene encodes CDR1 SNHLY and CDR2 FYNNEI. V lost 6 bases and J lost 5; bases outside the gene matches: 13. The CDR3 spans 17 residues. CDR3 DNA sequence: TGTGCCAGCAGAATGGCTAGCGGGGGGATTACACTAGATACGCAGTATTTT. Translating it yields CASRMASGGITLDTQYF.

V gene TRBV6-6 combines with J gene TRBJ2-7; TRBD1 aligns across 8 bases. This CDR3 has 14 residues. The ends lost 8 bases at V and 1 base at J; junction bases unmatched: 7. Looked up from germline, CDR1 is MNHNY and CDR2 is SVGAGI (reference sequence). CDR3 sequence reads: CASCQTGASYEQYF. Here the CDR3 DNA reads TGTGCCAGCTGCCAGACAGGGGCATCCTACGAGCAGTACTTC.

The V gene is TRBV5-4, the J gene TRBJ2-7, with TRBD1 matching over 11 bases. Germline CDR1 SGHNT, CDR2 YYREEE (reference sequence). The CDR3 consists of 14 residues. Trimming took 3 bases from V and 2 from J; bases not matched to a gene: 1. As DNA, the CDR3 is TGTGCCAGCAGCTCGGGACAGGGGGCCTACGAGCAGTACTTC. This gives the protein CASSSGQGAYEQYF.

The rearrangement joins TRBV11-2 to TRBJ1-6, with D possibly TRBD1 on 6 matching bases. CDR1 is SGHAT, CDR2 FQNNGV, per germline. The CDR3 runs to 17 residues. V lost 6 bases and J lost 7, with 22 bases in between. CDR3 coding DNA: TGTGCCAGCAGGAACAGGGAAGGAGGAGGTGGGAATTCACCCCTCCACTTT. Translating it yields CASRNREGGGGNSPLHF.

The chain has TRBV2 and TRBJ1-6; TRBD1 might be the D (5 bases). The length of the CDR3 is 15 residues. The germline V gene has CDR1 SNHLY and CDR2 FYNNEI. Trimming shortened V by 4 bases and J by 7 bases, and 14 bases separated the two germline ends. In DNA form, the CDR3 reads TGTGCCAGCAGTGCTTTGGGGCTAGGAAATTCACCCCTCCACTTT. The encoded protein is CASSALGLGNSPLHF.

The chain is built from TRBV5-4 and TRBJ2-7; TRBD2 is a possible D gene (6 bases). Germline CDR1 reads SGHNT; CDR2 reads YYREEE (reference sequence). The germline V and J ends were trimmed by 0 bases and 4 bases, with 11 bases remaining between them. This CDR3 spans 14 amino acids. The CDR3 spells CASSLGGVVYEQYF. The CDR3 bases are TGTGCCAGCAGCTTGGGCGGGGTGGTGTACGAGCAGTACTTC.

Only one count was recorded for this clone. This chain links TRBV19 with TRBJ1-2, with 7 bases fitting TRBD1. The CDR3 is 13 residues long. The germline CDR1 and CDR2 sequences are LNHDA and SQIVND (reference sequence). V trimming: 7 bases; J trimming: 8 bases; junction bases outside the gene matches: 10. The CDR3 sequence: CASTAGGIDGYTF. CDR3 nucleotide sequence: TGTGCCAGTACAGCAGGGGGAATCGACGGCTACACCTTC.

This clone was seen a single time. The V call is TRBV15, the J call TRBJ1-2, with 7 bases aligning to TRBD1. From germline, CDR1 is LNHNV and CDR2 YYDKDF (reference sequence). Germline trimming cut 4 bases from V and 5 bases from J; bases unmatched to any gene: 10. CDR3 length: 15 residues. The CDR3 reads CATSISTGQSYGYTF. In nucleotides, the CDR3 is TGTGCCACCAGCATCTCCACGGGACAGAGTTATGGCTACACCTTC.

This chain joins TRBV7-2 and TRBJ2-7, with 7 bases matching TRBD1. V was pared by 5 bases and J by 2 bases, with 6 bases of the junction left unmatched. The germline V gene encodes CDR1 SGHTA and CDR2 FQGNSA. The CDR3 contains 14 residues. The CDR3 region has the DNA TGTGCCAGCAGCGTGAACAGGGGTACCTACGAGCAGTACTTC. Residues: CASSVNRGTYEQYF.

The chain has TRBV2 and TRBJ1-2; 11 nucleotides align to TRBD1. Germline CDR1 reads SNHLY; CDR2 reads FYNNEI. The CDR3 extends over 13 amino acids. With V trimmed by 8 bases and J by 4 bases, 3 bases remained unmatched. The CDR3 is CASRGQGGYGYTF. CDR3 nucleotides: TGTGCCAGCCGGGGACAGGGGGGCTATGGCTACACCTTC. Variable domain in full (rest from reference TRBV2 and TRBJ1-2): EPEVTQTPSHQVTQMGQEVILRCVPISNHLYFYWYRQILGQKVEFLVSFYNNEISEKSEIFDDQFSVERPDGSNFTLKIRSTKLEDSAMYFCASRGQGGYGYTFGSGTRLTVV.

This clone is a singleton in its sample. The chain carries TRBV30 and TRBJ1-2; a possible D gene is TRBD1 (6 bases). Germline assignment: CDR1 GTSNPN and CDR2 SVGIG (reference sequence). The CDR3 extends over 13 amino acids. The ends were cut back, 4 bases at V and 8 bases at J, with 17 bases in the middle. The CDR3 here is CAWIRGGRYGYTF. In DNA, the CDR3 is TGTGCCTGGATCCGGGGGGGGCGATACGGCTACACCTTC.

The V call is TRBV18, the J call TRBJ2-7, with D maybe TRBD1 (6 bases). Per the germline V gene, CDR1 is KGHSH and CDR2 is LQKENI. Trimming removed 2 bases from V and 4 bases from J, with 15 bases in between. This CDR3 is 15 amino acids long. CDR3 protein: CASSPSRGLSYEQYF. CDR3 DNA: TGTGCCAGCTCACCAAGCAGGGGTCTCTCTTACGAGCAGTACTTC.

V usage is TRBV7-9 and J usage is TRBJ1-2, with D possibly being TRBD1 (6 bases). This CDR3 is 14 amino acids long. From germline, CDR1 is SEHNR and CDR2 FQNEAQ (reference sequence). V lost 4 bases, J lost 8 bases, and 17 bases lay in between. The CDR3 region is CASSSQQGRGGYTF. CDR3 nucleotide sequence: TGTGCCAGCAGCTCCCAACAGGGCCGGGGCGGCTACACCTTC.

V usage is TRBV5-6 and J usage is TRBJ1-1, with D unclear. The CDR3 spans 16 residues. V was pared by 0 bases and J by 1 base, with 13 bases between. Germline V CDR1 and CDR2: SGHDT, YYEEEE. CDR3 nucleotide sequence: TGTGCCAGCAGCTTGGGGTCTGTCAGATCGAACACTGAAGCTTTCTTT. Its protein product is CASSLGSVRSNTEAFF.

The V gene is TRBV5-1, the J gene TRBJ1-3, with a tentative D call TRBD1 (6 bases). The CDR3 is made up of 15 amino acids. The V and J ends lost 3 bases and 0 bases respectively, with 10 bases between them. Germline values: CDR1 SGHRS, CDR2 YFSETQ. The CDR3: CASSSQGTSGNTIYF. The CDR3 DNA reads as TGCGCCAGCAGCTCACAGGGTACCTCTGGAAACACCATATATTTT.

The chain joins TRBV9 to TRBJ1-1; possibly TRBD1 for D (6 bases). CDR1 and CDR2 from the germline V gene are SGDLS and YYNGEE. V was cut by 0 bases and J by 5 bases, with 11 bases left in between. CDR3 length: 14 amino acids. CDR3 coding DNA: TGTGCCAGCAGCGTAGGAGGGCAGGGGACTGAAGCTTTCTTT. Its protein product is CASSVGGQGTEAFF. The whole variable domain, remainder taken from reference TRBV9 and TRBJ1-1, is DSGVTQTPKHLITATGQRVTLRCSPRSGDLSVYWYQQSLDQGLQFLIQYYNGEERAKGNILERFSAQQFPDLHSELNLSSLELGDSALYFCASSVGGQGTEAFFGQGTRLTVV.

The V call is TRBV10-3, the J call TRBJ2-7, with 8 positions matching TRBD2. Germline loops: CDR1 ENHRY, CDR2 SYGVKD. This CDR3 has 13 residues. V was clipped by 7 bases and J by 7 bases; unmatched bases: 9. The CDR3 DNA follows: TGTGCCATCACCCAGCGGGAGAGAGGGGAGCAGTACTTC. Translation: CAITQRERGEQYF.

This rearrangement joins TRBV4-1 to TRBJ2-2; 10 bases are shared with TRBD2. This CDR3 has 15 amino acids. Looked up from germline, CDR1 is MGHRA and CDR2 is YSYEKL. After removal of 2 bases from V and 4 bases from J, the junction contained 1 base not matched to a gene. The CDR3 reads CASSQRTSGTGELFF. CDR3 nucleotides: TGCGCCAGCAGCCAACGGACTAGCGGCACCGGGGAGCTGTTTTTT.

This clone appeared a few times. The chain couples TRBV21-1 to TRBJ2-3; the D call in the table, TRBD1, was not verified against the DNA. TRBV21-1 is assigned pseudogene status. The CDR3 contains 17 residues. CDR3 sequence reads: CASSRNRQGSSTDTQYF. CDR3 DNA: TGTGCCAGCAGCAGAAACAGACAGGGCTCTAGCACAGATACGCAGTATTTT.

CDR3 nucleotide sequence: TGTGCCAGCAGTTACCAGGGACAGGGGGCTTACGAGCAGTACTTC. This translates into CASSYQGQGAYEQYF. The J gene is TRBJ2-7, the V gene TRBV6-5; 12 nucleotides agree with TRBD1. The CDR3 contains 15 residues. J lost 4 bases, V lost 2 bases, and 3 bases had no gene match. The germline CDR1 and CDR2 sequences are MNHEY and SVGAGI.

The V call is TRBV21-1, the J call TRBJ2-7; the table's TRBD1 call for D was not verified on the DNA. TRBV21-1 counts as a pseudogene. The CDR3 spans 16 residues. CDR3 nucleotides: TGTGCCAGCAGCAAAGCGCCCAGGGGGTTTTCCTACGAGCAGTACTTC. Translated, it gives CASSKAPRGFSYEQYF.

The chain carries TRBV4-1 and TRBJ1-2; D not resolved. This CDR3 comprises 15 residues. The germline CDR1 and CDR2 sequences are MGHRA and YSYEKL. Trimming shortened V by 3 bases and J by 7 bases, and 18 bases separated the two germline ends. Here the CDR3 reads CASSQGGWEIFGYTF. The CDR3 DNA reads TGCGCCAGCAGCCAGGGCGGATGGGAGATCTTTGGCTACACCTTC.

CDR3 sequence (DNA): TGCGCCAGCAGCCAAGAAGGAGGGTATAGGAGCAATCAGCCCCAGCATTTT. It encodes CASSQEGGYRSNQPQHF. The rearrangement links TRBV4-1 to TRBJ1-5, with D unresolved. Germline V CDR1 and CDR2: MGHRA, YSYEKL. The CDR3 is made up of 17 amino acids. V shed 0 bases and J shed 1 base, with 13 bases lying between them.

This clone was counted a single time. V usage is TRBV9 and J usage is TRBJ2-7, with 9 bases aligning to TRBD1. Trimming took 4 bases from V and 2 from J; bases not matched to a gene: 4. Germline CDR1 and CDR2: SGDLS and YYNGEE. The CDR3 consists of 14 residues. The CDR3 loop reads CASSTGQGPYEQYF. The CDR3 bases are TGTGCCAGCAGCACGGGACAGGGTCCCTACGAGCAGTACTTC.

The rearrangement joins TRBV7-9 to TRBJ1-4; TRBD1 matches 7 bases. The CDR3 covers 14 residues. CDR1 SEHNR and CDR2 FQNEAQ come from the germline V gene (reference sequence). With 5 bases clipped from V and 5 bases from J, the junction kept 5 bases outside the gene matches. The CDR3 DNA follows: TGTGCCAGCAGCCCGGGACAGCCAAATGAAAAACTGTTTTTT. Amino acids: CASSPGQPNEKLFF.

This clone appeared once. The rearrangement joins TRBV6-6 to TRBJ2-1; TRBD2 agrees at 9 bases. The CDR3 is 16 amino acids. V shed 4 bases and J 1 base; nucleotides not matched to a gene: 5. CDR1 is MNHNY and CDR2 is SVGAGI in the germline V gene (reference sequence). The CDR3: CASSSQREDSYNEQFF. The CDR3, as DNA: TGTGCCAGCAGTTCTCAGCGGGAGGATTCCTACAATGAGCAGTTCTTC.

In its sample, this clone was seen once. The chain joins TRBV6-6 to TRBJ2-5; D gene unclear. The CDR3 is 12 amino acids. CDR1 MNHNY and CDR2 SVGAGI come from the germline V gene (reference sequence). With 6 bases removed from V and 5 bases from J, the gap between germline ends came to 10 bases. CDR3 sequence: CASSLTWETQYF. The CDR3 nucleotides read TGTGCCAGCAGCCTAACCTGGGAGACCCAGTACTTC.